The rows below give T cell receptor beta chains drawn from one sample of a study of blood T cell repertoires in COVID-19. This table comes from immunoSEQ multiplex PCR, and its TCRdb copy is limited to in-frame clones, with some not included. The data show about 210,000 clones, around 90% seen once. Sequencing input: peripheral blood. Source of these receptors: a man aged 30 to 45 with acute or convalescent COVID-19. Both conserved end residues are part of each CDR3. A D gene is named only where the DNA matches it firmly. Clone size is not always given. Where it is, it says once, few, many or a class for expanded clones.

d_gene | j_gene | abundance | v_gene | CDR3nt | CDR3aa
NA | TRBJ2-1 | NA | TRBV5-1 | TGCGCCAGCAGCTTGGTTCCCGCTGTTCTGTCACTCAATGAGCAGTTCTTC | CASSLVPAVLSLNEQFF
NA | TRBJ2-1 | NA | TRBV6-5 | TGTGCCACCAAACCACTCAGGGGCGTCTACAATGAGCAGTTCTTC | CATKPLRGVYNEQFF
NA | TRBJ2-3 | NA | TRBV7-3 | TGTGCCAGCAGCTTAAGAGGGAACGCAGATACGCAGTATTTT | CASSLRGNADTQYF
TRBD1 | TRBJ1-1 | NA | TRBV29-1 | TGCAGCGTTGGGGGACAGCAAGCTTTCTTT | CSVGGQQAFF
NA | TRBJ2-3 | few | TRBV12-3/TRBV12-4 | TGTGCCAGCAGGGGGAGCGCGGGGGATACGCAGTATTTT | CASRGSAGDTQYF
NA | TRBJ1-2 | NA | TRBV5-8 | TGTGCCAGCAGCTTAGGAGGGAACGAGGGGTACTATGGCTACACCTTC | CASSLGGNEGYYGYTF
TRBD2 | TRBJ2-7 | once | TRBV9 | TGTGCCAGCAGCGTAGTAGCGGGGGGGTTAAACGAGCAGTACTTC | CASSVVAGGLNEQYF
NA | TRBJ2-5 | NA | TRBV3-1/TRBV3-2 | TGTGCCAGCAGCCTAGGACTTTCCAAAGAGACCCAGTACTTC | CASSLGLSKETQYF
NA | TRBJ1-1 | NA | TRBV12-3/TRBV12-4 | TGTGCCAGCAGGCTAAAGGGAGGGGACTGGACTTTCTTT | CASRLKGGDWTFF
TRBD1 | TRBJ2-3 | NA | TRBV9 | TGTGCCAGCAGCGTTGGGACAGGGGTCACAGATACGCAGTATTTT | CASSVGTGVTDTQYF
TRBD1 | TRBJ2-5 | NA | TRBV27 | TGTGCCAGCACCCCCACAGGGGGTTGGGAGACCCAGTACTTC | CASTPTGGWETQYF
NA | TRBJ1-2 | NA | TRBV28 | TGTGCCAGCAGTTCTCTACCGGACTATGGCTACACCTTC | CASSSLPDYGYTF
TRBD2 | TRBJ2-3 | few | TRBV7-3 | TGTGCCAGCAGCCTGACTAGCGGCACAGATACGCAGTATTTT | CASSLTSGTDTQYF
NA | TRBJ2-1 | NA | TRBV19 | TGTGCCAGTAGTATTCACAGCTACAATGAGCAGTTCTTC | CASSIHSYNEQFF
NA | TRBJ2-7 | NA | TRBV29-1 | TGCAGCGTTGCGGGATTGACACTGAGCTCCTACGAGCAGTACTTC | CSVAGLTLSSYEQYF
NA | TRBJ2-2 | once | TRBV11-2 | TGTGCCAGCAGCTTAGTGGGGGGTAGGACCGGGGAGCTGTTTTTT | CASSLVGGRTGELFF
NA | TRBJ2-7 | NA | TRBV6-5 | TGTGCCAGCAGTTCGATCAACACCTACGAGCAGTACTTC | CASSSINTYEQYF